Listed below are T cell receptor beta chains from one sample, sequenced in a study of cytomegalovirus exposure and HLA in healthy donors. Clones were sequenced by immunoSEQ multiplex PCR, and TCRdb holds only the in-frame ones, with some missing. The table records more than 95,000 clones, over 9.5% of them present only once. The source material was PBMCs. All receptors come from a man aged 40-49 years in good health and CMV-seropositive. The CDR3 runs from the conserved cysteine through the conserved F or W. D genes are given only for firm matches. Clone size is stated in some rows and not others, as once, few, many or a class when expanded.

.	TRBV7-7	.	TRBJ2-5	TGTGCTAGCAGCTCCGGGACTGGGGGAGTGGAGACCCAGTACTTC	CASSSGTGGVETQYF
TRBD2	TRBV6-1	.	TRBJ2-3	TGTGCCAGCAGTGAACGCCTAGCGGGAGGCCGGAGTGATACGCAGTATTTT	CASSERLAGGRSDTQYF
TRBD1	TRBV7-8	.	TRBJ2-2	TGTGCCAGCAGCCCTAGCCCGGGACAGTACACCGGGGAGCTGTTTTTT	CASSPSPGQYTGELFF
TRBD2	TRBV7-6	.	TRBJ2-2	TGTGCCAGCAGCTTAAGAGGGCGGGAGGCCGGGGAGCTGTTTTTT	CASSLRGREAGELFF
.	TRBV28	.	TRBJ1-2	TGTGCCAGCAGTAACCCCGGTGGCTATGGCTACACCTTC	CASSNPGGYGYTF
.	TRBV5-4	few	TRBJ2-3	TGTGCCAGCAGCTCAGGGGCCACCCCTGTGGATACGCAGTATTTT	CASSSGATPVDTQYF
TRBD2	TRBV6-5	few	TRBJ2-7	TGTGCCAGCAGTTACTCACGGGGGGGAGAGCCCTACGAGCAGTACTTC	CASSYSRGGEPYEQYF
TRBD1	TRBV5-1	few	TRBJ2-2	TGCGCCAGCAGCTTGGGACGGGACAGGAGCTTCGACACCGGGGAGCTGTTTTTT	CASSLGRDRSFDTGELFF
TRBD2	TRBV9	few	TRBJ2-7	TGTGCCAGCAGCCCCCGTTTTAGCGGGAGAGGACACGAGCAGTACTTC	CASSPRFSGRGHEQYF
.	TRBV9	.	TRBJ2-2	TGTGCCAGCAGCGTACGGGTAGGAGGAACCGGGGAGCTGTTTTTT	CASSVRVGGTGELFF
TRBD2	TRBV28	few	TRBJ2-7	TGCGCCAGCAGGCTAGCGGGGGATCCCTACGAGCAGTACTTC	CASRLAGDPYEQYF
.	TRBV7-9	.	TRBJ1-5	TGTGCCAGCAGCACCTCAGGGTCCGGGCAGCCCCAGCATTTT	CASSTSGSGQPQHF
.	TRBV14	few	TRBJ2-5	TGTGCCAGCAGCCAAGATTGGGGGGTTCCCGAAGAGACCCAGTACTTC	CASSQDWGVPEETQYF
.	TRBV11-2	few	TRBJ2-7	TGTGCCAGCAGCTTAAGGGGGGGAGCCTACGAGCAGTACTTC	CASSLRGGAYEQYF
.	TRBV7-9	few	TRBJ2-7	TGTGCCAGCAGCTTACGACAGCCTAACGAGCAGTACTTC	CASSLRQPNEQYF
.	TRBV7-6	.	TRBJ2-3	TGTGCCAGCAGCTTAGGTGGGGGCCCAGATACGCAGTATTTT	CASSLGGGPDTQYF